One sample yielded the 28 T cell receptor beta chains listed below, sequenced in a study of T cell repertoires in cytomegalovirus infection. These TCRs are of unknown antigen specificity. One entry per CDR3 protein results from TCRdb running MiXCR on the reads. Among fewer than 1,000,000 distinct CDR3 sequences listed, roughly 30% were seen once. This specimen consisted of cultured CD8+ T cells from PBMCs, obtained from culture after CMV antigen stimulation. All receptors derive from a human donor in good health (CMV status not recorded). Some clones in this sample may be carry-over from other donors' samples.

This clonotype came up a few times. The chain couples TRBV2 to TRBJ2-2, with D possibly TRBD1 on 5 matching bases. The CDR3 consists of 13 residues. Germline-derived CDR1 and CDR2 are SNHLY and FYNNEI. Between the trimmed V and J ends, which lost 9 bases and 7 bases, there was a span of 15 bases. The CDR3 spells CASFREEVGELFF. DNA for the CDR3: TGTGCCAGTTTCAGGGAAGAGGTCGGGGAGCTGTTTTTT.

This clonotype turned up a few times. The CDR3: CASSGPPGQGSGANVLTF. The CDR3 DNA follows: TGTGCCAGCAGTGGGCCTCCGGGACAGGGCTCTGGGGCCAACGTCCTGACTTTC. The chain has TRBV6-1 and TRBJ2-6, with 9 bases aligning to TRBD1. This CDR3 region has 18 residues. The V and J ends lost 4 bases and 0 bases, in that order; junction bases with no gene match: 7. Germline V lookup: CDR1 MNHNS, CDR2 SASEGT.

The rearrangement links TRBV29-1 to TRBJ2-1, with D unclear. With 7 bases removed from V and 4 bases from J, the gap between germline ends came to 8 bases. The germline V gene encodes CDR1 SQVTM and CDR2 ANQGSEA. The CDR3 is 11 amino acids. In DNA form, the CDR3 reads TGCAGCGCTGAGATGTACAATGAGCAGTTCTTC. Residues: CSAEMYNEQFF.

This clonotype turned up a few times. The genes are TRBV6-6 and TRBJ1-2; no definite D call. Germline CDR1 reads MNHNY; CDR2 reads SVGAGI (reference sequence). Between the trimmed V and J ends, which lost 7 bases and 4 bases, there was a span of 10 bases. The CDR3 sequence is 12 residues long. As DNA, the CDR3 is TGTGCCAGCACCTCCAACATCTATGGCTACACCTTC. This codes for CASTSNIYGYTF.

This clonotype occurred once. The CDR3 DNA reads as TGTGCCACCCTGCCGAGCGGATCCTACAATGAGCAGTTCTTC. Its protein is CATLPSGSYNEQFF. The chain couples TRBV10-3 to TRBJ2-1, with D tentatively TRBD2 (5 bases). Trimming pared 10 bases from V and 1 base from J, leaving 14 bases between. Per the germline V gene, CDR1 is ENHRY and CDR2 is SYGVKD. The CDR3 sequence is 14 residues long.

In its sample, this clonotype was seen a few times. The CDR3 here is CASSYPIWTGGNTEAFF. CDR3 sequence (DNA): TGTGCCAGCAGTTACCCCATTTGGACAGGGGGGAACACTGAAGCTTTCTTT. The gene calls are TRBV6-5 and TRBJ1-1, with TRBD1 matching over 10 bases. V shed 2 bases and J 1 base; nucleotides not matched to a gene: 7. The CDR3 loop spans 17 amino acids. The germline V gene has CDR1 MNHEY and CDR2 SVGAGI.

The V gene is TRBV7-4, the J gene TRBJ1-1; D uncertain. Germline V gene data show CDR1 as SGHVT and CDR2 as SQSDAQ. The V end was cut by 2 bases, the J end by 1 base, with 11 bases between. The CDR3 spans 15 residues. The CDR3 DNA reads as TGTGCCAGCAGCTTAATCCTCGGGGAGAACACTGAAGCTTTCTTT. Translating gives CASSLILGENTEAFF.

The chain couples TRBV5-5 to TRBJ1-5; D not certain. Germline CDR1 reads SGHKS; CDR2 reads YYEKEE (reference sequence). V lost 1 base to trimming and J lost 5 bases, with 10 bases between them. This CDR3 comprises 14 residues. CDR3 nucleotide sequence: TGTGCCAGCAGCTTGTTTTACGAGGATCAGCCCCAGCATTTT. Translating it yields CASSLFYEDQPQHF.

This clonotype turned up a few times. The J gene is TRBJ2-3, the V gene TRBV7-6, with D possibly TRBD2 on 6 matching bases. This CDR3 has 15 amino acids. The germline V gene encodes CDR1 SGHVS and CDR2 FNYEAQ. Trimming removed 2 bases at V and 5 bases at J, with 14 bases between. CDR3 sequence (DNA): TGTGCCAGCAGCTTAAGTCCTAGCGACGGAGATACGCAGTATTTT. It yields the protein CASSLSPSDGDTQYF.

The genes are TRBV6-4 and TRBJ2-1, with no clear D. V lost 4 bases to trimming and J lost 6 bases, with 7 bases between them. Germline V gives CDR1 MRHNA, CDR2 SNTAGT. CDR3 length equals 12 residues. The CDR3 DNA reads TGTGCCAGCAGTGCCGACTCCAATGAGCAGTTCTTC. Amino acid sequence: CASSADSNEQFF.

The sample holds many counts of this clonotype. This sequence joins TRBV6-2 or TRBV6-3 and TRBJ2-1, with no clear D. The CDR3 length is 15 residues. Germline-derived CDR1 and CDR2 are MNHEY and SVGEGT. V dropped 4 bases and J dropped 5 bases, with 15 bases sitting between them. The CDR3 DNA sequence: TGTGCCAGCAGTTTAGGCCCGTTGGAGCACAATGAGCAGTTCTTC. Translating gives CASSLGPLEHNEQFF.

The gene calls are TRBV12-3 or TRBV12-4 and TRBJ2-3, with 8 bases aligning to TRBD2. The CDR3 spans 15 residues. Germline trimming cut 1 base from V and 4 bases from J; bases unmatched to any gene: 4. The CDR3 DNA sequence: TGTGCCAGCAGTTTAGAGTTGGGACTAGCAGATACGCAGTATTTT. It specifies CASSLELGLADTQYF.

There are a few counts of this clonotype. The chain recombines TRBV5-1 with TRBJ2-1; D call uncertain. This CDR3 has 13 residues. V lost 5 bases, J lost 4 bases, and 10 bases lay in between. Germline V lookup: CDR1 SGHRS, CDR2 YFSETQ. The CDR3 loop is CASRQAPYNEQFF. CDR3 sequence (DNA): TGCGCCAGCAGGCAGGCCCCTTACAATGAGCAGTTCTTC. Drawing the rest from reference TRBV5-1 and TRBJ2-1, the complete variable domain is KAGVTQTPRYLIKTRGQQVTLSCSPISGHRSVSWYQQTPGQGLQFLFEYFSETQRNKGNFPGRFSGRQFSNSRSEMNVSTLELGDSALYLCASRQAPYNEQFFGPGTRLTVL.

The rearrangement uses TRBV6-1 and TRBJ1-1; D remains unclear. V was clipped by 2 bases and J by 10 bases, with 20 bases between them. This CDR3 has 15 residues. Per germline, CDR1 MNHNS and CDR2 SASEGT. The CDR3 nucleotides are TGTGCCAGCAGTGAACTGCCTAGGCCTCGCAAGGGAGCTTTCTTT. It translates to CASSELPRPRKGAFF.

V usage is TRBV6-2 or TRBV6-3 and J usage is TRBJ1-1; 8 positions agree with TRBD1. The CDR3 has 15 residues. Germline CDR1 is MNHEY and CDR2 is SVGEGT. With V trimmed by 4 bases and J by 5 bases, 9 bases remained unmatched. The CDR3 DNA sequence: TGTGCCAGCAGTTGGACCCAGGGGGCCGGAACTGAAGCTTTCTTT. It specifies CASSWTQGAGTEAFF.

This clonotype was picked up many times. The chain combines TRBV7-9 with TRBJ2-1; 9 bases align to TRBD2. The CDR3 has 17 amino acids. The V segment lost 1 base and the J segment 2 bases; nucleotides outside the gene matches: 6. Germline-derived CDR1 and CDR2 are SEHNR and FQNEAQ (reference sequence). The CDR3 DNA follows: TGTGCCAGCAGCTTAGAAGTGGGACTAGCAGCCTACAATGAGCAGTTCTTC. Protein sequence: CASSLEVGLAAYNEQFF.

CDR3 sequence: CATSRDPDSLMNTEAFF. The CDR3 region has the DNA TGTGCCACCAGCAGAGATCCGGACAGCCTCATGAACACTGAAGCTTTCTTT. This sequence joins TRBV15 and TRBJ1-1; D might be TRBD1 (6 bases). The CDR3 is made up of 17 amino acids. Trimming pared 0 bases from V and 0 bases from J, leaving 14 bases between. Germline CDR1 is LNHNV and CDR2 is YYDKDF (reference sequence). Together with reference TRBV15 and TRBJ1-1, the CDR3 gives the full variable domain: DAMVIQNPRYQVTQFGKPVTLSCSQTLNHNVMYWYQQKSSQAPKLLFHYYDKDFNNEADTPDNFQSRRPNTSFCFLDIRSPGLGDTAMYLCATSRDPDSLMNTEAFFGQGTRLTVV.

This clonotype has only a few counts. V gene TRBV7-6 combines with J gene TRBJ2-5; D may be TRBD1 or TRBD2 (5 bases each). CDR1 and CDR2 (germline): SGHVS, FNYEAQ. This CDR3 comprises 15 residues. Trimming removed 1 base at V and 1 base at J, with 10 bases between. As DNA, the CDR3 is TGTGCCAGCAGCTTAGGGGGGAGACGCCAAGAGACCCAGTACTTC. Its protein product is CASSLGGRRQETQYF.

The V and J genes are TRBV28 and TRBJ2-1; 9 nucleotides agree with TRBD1. Germline CDR1 and CDR2: MDHEN and SYDVKM. This CDR3 contains 14 residues. Germline trimming cut 4 bases from V and 8 bases from J; bases unmatched to any gene: 6. For the CDR3, the DNA is TGTGCCAGCAGTTCCCCGGGACAGGGCCATGAGCAGTTCTTC. This encodes CASSSPGQGHEQFF. Variable domain in full (rest from reference TRBV28 and TRBJ2-1): DVKVTQSSRYLVKRTGEKVFLECVQDMDHENMFWYRQDPGLGLRLIYFSYDVKMKEKGDIPEGYSVSREKKERFSLILESASTNQTSMYLCASSSPGQGHEQFFGPGTRLTVL.

This clonotype was seen only a few times. This sequence joins TRBV12-3 or TRBV12-4 and TRBJ2-2; 8 bases align to TRBD2. J was trimmed by 0 bases and V by 5 bases; bases with no gene match: 5. There are 16 residues in the CDR3. This CDR3 reads CASSPWTSTNTGELFF. CDR3 DNA: TGTGCCAGCAGTCCTTGGACTAGCACGAACACCGGGGAGCTGTTTTTT.

CDR3 nucleotide sequence: TGTGCCAGCAAGCTGACAGGGAGGGCCGGGGAGCTGTTTTTT. Protein sequence: CASKLTGRAGELFF. The gene calls are TRBV2 and TRBJ2-2; perhaps D is TRBD1 or TRBD2 (7 bases each). Trimming shortened V by 7 bases and J by 6 bases, and 15 bases separated the two germline ends. Per the germline V gene, CDR1 is SNHLY and CDR2 is FYNNEI. CDR3 length equals 14 residues.

This chain joins TRBV27 and TRBJ2-7; D gene unclear. V was cut by 4 bases and J by 0 bases, with 10 bases left in between. The CDR3 sequence is 14 residues long. CDR1 and CDR2 from the germline V gene are MNHEY and SMNVEV (reference sequence). The DNA of the CDR3 is TGTGCCAGCAGTTCGGCCTTTAGCTCCTACGAGCAGTACGTC. Protein product: CASSSAFSSYEQYV.

The chain employs TRBV2 and TRBJ2-5; the D is unclear. The V gene's germline CDR1 is SNHLY and CDR2 FYNNEI. The CDR3 length is 14 residues. Trimming shortened V by 6 bases and J by 1 base, and 12 bases separated the two germline ends. CDR3 sequence (DNA): TGTGCCAGCAGACGCCGGGCCCCCCAAGAGACCCAGTACTTC. It yields the protein CASRRRAPQETQYF.

In its sample, this clonotype was seen many times. The chain has TRBV14 and TRBJ1-2; D may be TRBD1 (6 bases). CDR1 and CDR2 (germline): SGHDN, FVKESK. This CDR3 has 15 residues. The V end lost 5 bases, the J end lost 3 bases, and 16 bases lay between the germline ends. In nucleotides, the CDR3 is TGTGCCAGCAGCACCCGCAACAGGGAATACTATGGCTACACCTTC. It encodes CASSTRNREYYGYTF.

This clonotype was observed a handful of times. DNA of the CDR3: TGTGCCAGCAGTTACCCTGGTGGAGGGCGAGACAACTATGGCTACACCTTC. It specifies CASSYPGGGRDNYGYTF. The V call is TRBV6-6, the J call TRBJ1-2, with D unclear. CDR1 is MNHNY, CDR2 SVGAGI, per germline (reference sequence). The CDR3 extends over 17 amino acids. With 2 bases removed from V and 2 bases from J, the gap between germline ends came to 18 bases.

The sample holds a few counts of this clonotype. The V and J genes are TRBV12-3 or TRBV12-4 and TRBJ1-5, with a tentative D call TRBD1 (5 bases). CDR3 length: 14 residues. V was shortened by 6 bases and J by 4 bases, with 13 bases between the two germline ends. The CDR3 protein is CASRRGEYNQPQHF. DNA for the CDR3: TGTGCCAGCAGACGAGGGGAATATAATCAGCCCCAGCATTTT.

This clonotype was seen more than once but under ten times. V usage is TRBV7-2 and J usage is TRBJ1-1, with D hard to call. The germline V gene has CDR1 SGHTA and CDR2 FQGNSA. Trimming removed 1 base at V and 0 bases at J, with 12 bases between. The CDR3 is made up of 16 amino acids. The CDR3 region is CASSLGAPPLNTEAFF. The CDR3 DNA follows: TGTGCCAGCAGCTTAGGGGCTCCTCCTCTGAACACTGAAGCTTTCTTT. The entire variable domain, with the rest obtained from reference TRBV7-2 and TRBJ1-1, is as follows: GAGVSQSPSNKVTEKGKDVELRCDPISGHTALYWYRQSLGQGLEFLIYFQGNSAPDKSGLPSDRFSAERTGGSVSTLTIQRTQQEDSAVYLCASSLGAPPLNTEAFFGQGTRLTVV.

This rearrangement joins TRBV3-1 to TRBJ1-2; 11 bases are a match to TRBD1. This CDR3 is 17 amino acids long. The germline V gene encodes CDR1 LGHDT and CDR2 YNNKEL (reference sequence). With V trimmed by 3 bases and J by 3 bases, 9 bases remained unmatched. CDR3 nucleotide sequence: TGTGCCAGCAGCCAGAGGACAGGGGGCAAGGCGGACTATGGCTACACCTTC. Its translation is CASSQRTGGKADYGYTF.